The 16 T cell receptor beta chains given below trace back to one sample, sequenced in a study of blood T cell repertoires in COVID-19. Only in-frame clones appear in the TCRdb table, and some are missing; sequencing was by immunoSEQ multiplex PCR. The sample lists 210,000 or so clones, around 90% occurring once. The sample was peripheral blood. These receptors were taken from a woman aged 18 to 35 who had recovered from COVID-19.

This rearrangement joins TRBV19 to TRBJ1-1; no clear D. V was clipped by 6 bases and J by 6 bases, with 14 bases between them. The CDR3 consists of 13 residues. CDR1 and CDR2 (germline): LNHDA, SQIVND (reference sequence). As DNA, the CDR3 is TGTGCCAGTAGGGGAGCGAGTGGCGCTGAAGCTTTCTTT. It specifies CASRGASGAEAFF.

The gene calls are TRBV6-2 or TRBV6-3 and TRBJ2-7; 8 bases are a match to TRBD1. The CDR3 contains 13 residues. V gave up 4 bases and J gave up 2 bases; unmatched junction bases: 1. Germline V gives CDR1 MNHEY, CDR2 SVGEGT. In DNA, the CDR3 is TGTGCCAGCAGTTCGGACAGGGCCTACGAGCAGTACTTC. Translating it yields CASSSDRAYEQYF.

A remark on this clone: This specimen includes other DNA sequences encoding the same CDR3. The chain uses TRBV9 and TRBJ1-4; no definite D call. V dropped 0 bases and J dropped 5 bases, with 8 bases sitting between them. Per germline, CDR1 SGDLS and CDR2 YYNGEE. This CDR3 has 14 amino acids. The DNA for the CDR3 is TGTGCCAGCAGCGTAGGGGGAGTAAATGAAAAACTGTTTTTT. This sequence encodes CASSVGGVNEKLFF. The full variable domain, its missing parts supplied by reference TRBV9 and TRBJ1-4, is DSGVTQTPKHLITATGQRVTLRCSPRSGDLSVYWYQQSLDQGLQFLIQYYNGEERAKGNILERFSAQQFPDLHSELNLSSLELGDSALYFCASSVGGVNEKLFFGSGTQLSVL.

V gene TRBV11-2 combines with J gene TRBJ2-7; 10 bases match TRBD2. Germline V lookup: CDR1 SGHAT, CDR2 FQNNGV. Trimming cost V 6 bases and J 3 bases; bases outside gene matches: 14. The CDR3 sequence is 17 residues long. The CDR3 loop reads CASSRRGASGSLYEQYF. As DNA, the CDR3 is TGTGCCAGCAGTCGTCGGGGGGCTAGCGGGAGTCTCTACGAGCAGTACTTC.

This clone was observed a single time. V usage is TRBV5-6 and J usage is TRBJ2-6; D is unresolved. CDR1 is SGHDT and CDR2 is YYEEEE in the germline V gene. V was cut by 0 bases and J by 0 bases, with 4 bases left in between. The CDR3 spans 15 residues. CDR3 amino acids: CASSLGSSGANVLTF. Here the CDR3 DNA reads TGTGCCAGCAGCTTGGGGAGCTCTGGGGCCAACGTCCTGACTTTC.

In the case of this clone: Other DNA sequences in this sample translate to the same CDR3. CDR3 in DNA: TGTGCCAGCAGCTTAGAGGGGGGGTACAATGAGCAGTTCTTC. This gives the protein CASSLEGGYNEQFF. The V gene is TRBV7-9, the J gene TRBJ2-1; possible D gene TRBD2, 7 bases. The CDR3 consists of 14 residues. V gave up 1 base and J gave up 4 bases, with 8 bases separating them. Per germline, CDR1 SEHNR and CDR2 FQNEAQ (reference sequence). Together with reference TRBV7-9 and TRBJ2-1, the CDR3 gives the full variable domain: DTGVSQNPRHKITKRGQNVTFRCDPISEHNRLYWYRQTLGQGPEFLTYFQNEAQLEKSRLLSDRFSAERPKGSFSTLEIQRTEQGDSAMYLCASSLEGGYNEQFFGPGTRLTVL.

This sequence joins TRBV7-3 and TRBJ2-3; the match to TRBD2 covers 7 bases. J lost 5 bases, V lost 1 base, and 12 bases had no gene match. This CDR3 contains 17 residues. Germline V gene data show CDR1 as SGHTA and CDR2 as FQGTGA. Here the CDR3 DNA reads TGTGCCAGCAGCTTAAGTCTTGCGGGAGCCTTTGGAGATACGCAGTATTTT. Translating gives CASSLSLAGAFGDTQYF.

The rearrangement uses TRBV30 and TRBJ2-7; tentative D call: TRBD1 (5 bases). The germline gives CDR1 GTSNPN, CDR2 SVGIG (reference sequence). The CDR3 spans 13 residues. Trimming removed 2 bases at V and 3 bases at J, with 11 bases between. The CDR3 nucleotides are TGTGCCTGGAGTAGGGGCCCCAACTACGAGCAGTACTTC. Translating it yields CAWSRGPNYEQYF.

This clone was seen once. The V gene is TRBV7-9, the J gene TRBJ1-2; D might be TRBD1 (5 bases). The germline CDR1 and CDR2 sequences are SEHNR and FQNEAQ (reference sequence). The CDR3 has 14 amino acids. Trimming cost V 1 base and J 6 bases, with 12 bases left between them. The CDR3: CASSLVPGLDGYTF. CDR3 nucleotides: TGTGCCAGCAGCTTAGTCCCAGGGCTCGATGGCTACACCTTC.

The chain uses TRBV12-3 or TRBV12-4 and TRBJ2-7; D gene unclear. The CDR3 covers 12 residues. The V gene lost 4 bases and the J gene lost 5 bases, with 9 bases spanning the gap. CDR3 sequence (DNA): TGTGCCAGCAGTTCCACCTGGCACGAGCAGTACTTC. This translates into CASSSTWHEQYF.

This clone showed up just a few times. V usage is TRBV9 and J usage is TRBJ1-1, with D possibly being TRBD1 (5 bases). The germline CDR1 and CDR2 sequences are SGDLS and YYNGEE. V was clipped by 0 bases and J by 1 base, with 10 bases between them. The CDR3 has 15 residues. CDR3 protein: CASSVARAGNTEAFF. In DNA, the CDR3 is TGTGCCAGCAGCGTAGCCAGGGCAGGGAACACTGAAGCTTTCTTT.

CDR3 coding DNA: TGTGCCAGCAGCTTAAACGGGGAACCGAACAATGAGCAGTTCTTC. Its protein is CASSLNGEPNNEQFF. V gene TRBV11-2 combines with J gene TRBJ2-1; maybe TRBD2 (5 bases). CDR3 length: 15 residues. CDR1 is SGHAT and CDR2 is FQNNGV in the germline V gene. V gave up 2 bases and J gave up 5 bases, with 13 bases separating them.

The rearrangement links TRBV29-1 to TRBJ2-5; D is perhaps TRBD2 (5 bases). Germline values: CDR1 SQVTM, CDR2 ANQGSEA. Deletions cut 6 bases from V and 4 bases from J, with 18 bases between. This CDR3 has 14 amino acids. The CDR3 DNA follows: TGCAGCGTCGCAAGGTGGGGAGTCGGAGAGACCCAGTACTTC. It yields the protein CSVARWGVGETQYF.

This chain links TRBV13 with TRBJ2-5, with 9 positions matching TRBD2. The J segment lost 3 bases and the V segment lost 5 bases, leaving 4 bases of the junction unmatched. This CDR3 contains 14 residues. Germline CDR1 reads PRHDT; CDR2 reads FYEKMQ (reference sequence). CDR3 coding DNA: TGTGCCAGCAGCACCCGACTAGCGGAAGAGACCCAGTACTTC. Translating it yields CASSTRLAEETQYF.

The chain uses TRBV10-1 and TRBJ1-2; D ambiguous. The CDR3 is made up of 15 amino acids. Germline V gene sequence: CDR1 WNHNN, CDR2 SYGVQD (reference sequence). Deletions cut 0 bases from V and 7 bases from J, with 15 bases between. The CDR3 DNA sequence: TGCGCCAGCAGTGAGTCAGTATCGGGGTATGGTGGCTACACCTTC. This encodes CASSESVSGYGGYTF.

The chain carries TRBV12-2 and TRBJ1-1. TRBV12-2 is noted as a pseudogene. The CDR3 totals 12 residues. CDR3 amino acids: CASTDCHTEAFF. The CDR3 DNA reads TGTGCAAGTACGGACTGCCACACTGAAGCTTTCTTT.